This T cell receptor (beta chain) emerged from a study of siplizumab effects on memory and regulatory T cells. Generated by immunoSEQ multiplex PCR, the TCRdb table keeps only in-frame clones and is missing some. The sample contains more than 95,000 clones, roughly 94% of which appear only once. With respect to this clone: No antigen is known for it.

Germline values: CDR1 MNHEY, CDR2 SMNVEV (reference sequence). Trimming pared 2 bases from V and 4 bases from J, leaving 2 bases between. The CDR3 loop spans 11 amino acids. General observations from the study: Mappable alloreactive CD4+ clones came from Treg cells around 65% of the time on average with siplizumab, against approximately 25% in controls.

The V and J genes are TRBV27 and TRBJ1-2; D is ambiguous. The sequenced sample consisted of non-Treg CD4+ T cells sorted from blood. This clonotype was obtained from a human donor in good health. The CDR3, as DNA: TGTGCCAGCAGTTTAGTCTATGGCTACACCTTC. This gives the protein CASSLVYGYTF.